This T cell receptor (beta chain) was observed in a study of blood T cell repertoires in COVID-19. Study as a whole: COVID-19 samples, acute and convalescent, were from the United States, Italy and Spain. PBMCs, B-cell-depleted T cells, or T cells were the source of the cDNA or gDNA that made up the material.

The trim removed 3 bases at V and 7 bases at J, leaving 8 bases unmatched. Germline CDR1 MDHEN, CDR2 SYDVKM. The CDR3 is 14 residues long. In the authors' methods: Quantification of nucleated cells was approximated via reference gene primer amplification. Here immunoSEQ multiplex PCR was the method, and the copy in TCRdb shows in-frame clones only, minus some. Clonal size and the V and J genes are those of that table, whereas D and trimming came from the DNA. The profile covers 150,000 or so clones, with around 92% appearing a single time and about 4.6% taken by the ten largest. Seattle patient enrollment occurred during active infection, with longitudinal follow-up thereafter.

The sequencing sample was made of peripheral blood. The sequence was obtained from a man aged 25-40 years with COVID-19, enrolled during active disease. J is TRBJ1-2 and V is TRBV28; TRBD1 matches 7 bases. CDR3 DNA: TGTGCCAGCAGTTTGTGGCAGGGGGTCTTTGGCTACACCTTC. Translating it yields CASSLWQGVFGYTF.